The clone carrying this T cell receptor beta chain has a count of ten or more. A second about 6 to 12 cycle PCR used barcoded and J-beta primers. TCRdb used MiXCR to reprocess the 5' RACE reads, holding one entry per CDR3 protein. The sample shows about 650,000 distinct CDR3 sequences, 32% of them seen only once. This entry belongs to a study of blood T cells in healthy people across ages. This CDR3 has 11 amino acids. V was trimmed by 7 bases and J by 4 bases, leaving 8 bases between them. The V gene's germline CDR1 is MDHEN and CDR2 SYDVKM. Source material: blood. The chain combines TRBV28 with TRBJ2-7; no clear D gene. This TCR came from a woman older than 75 in good health. The CDR3 reads CASISGYEQYF. The CDR3 coding sequence is TGTGCCAGCATTTCCGGGTACGAGCAGTACTTC.